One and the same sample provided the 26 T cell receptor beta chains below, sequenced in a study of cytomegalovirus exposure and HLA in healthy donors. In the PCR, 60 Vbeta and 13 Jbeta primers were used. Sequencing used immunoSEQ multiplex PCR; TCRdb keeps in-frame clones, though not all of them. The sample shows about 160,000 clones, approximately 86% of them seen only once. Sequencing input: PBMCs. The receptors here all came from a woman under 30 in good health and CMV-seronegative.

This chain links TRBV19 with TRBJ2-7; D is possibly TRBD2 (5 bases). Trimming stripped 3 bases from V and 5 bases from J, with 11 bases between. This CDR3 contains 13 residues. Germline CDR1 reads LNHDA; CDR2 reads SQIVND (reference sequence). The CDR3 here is CASSIDWGDEQYF. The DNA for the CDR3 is TGTGCCAGTAGTATTGATTGGGGAGACGAGCAGTACTTC. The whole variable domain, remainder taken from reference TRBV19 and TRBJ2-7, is DGGITQSPKYLFRKEGQNVTLSCEQNLNHDAMYWYRQDPGQGLRLIYYSQIVNDFQKGDIAEGYSVSREKKESFPLTVTSAQKNPTAFYLCASSIDWGDEQYFGPGTRLTVT.

CDR3 DNA: TGTGCCTGGAGTTTAGGAGTTGGGACCGGGGAGCTGTTTTTT. It specifies CAWSLGVGTGELFF. This sequence joins TRBV30 and TRBJ2-2; the D is unclear. The CDR3 is 14 residues long. Germline assignment: CDR1 GTSNPN and CDR2 SVGIG (reference sequence). Trimming left V 2 bases short and J 5 bases short, with 12 bases between. The full variable domain, in which reference TRBV30 and TRBJ2-2 provide the parts outside the CDR3, is SQTIHQWPATLVQPVGSPLSLECTVEGTSNPNLYWYRQAAGRGLQLLFYSVGIGQISSEVPQNLSASRPQDRQFILSSKKLLLSDSGFYLCAWSLGVGTGELFFGEGSRLTVL.

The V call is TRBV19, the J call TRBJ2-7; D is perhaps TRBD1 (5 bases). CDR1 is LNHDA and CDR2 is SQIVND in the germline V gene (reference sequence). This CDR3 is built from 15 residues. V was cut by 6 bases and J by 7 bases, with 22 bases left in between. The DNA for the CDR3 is TGTGCCAGTAGCGATGACAGAGAGAGTACGCAGGAGCAGTACTTC. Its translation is CASSDDRESTQEQYF.

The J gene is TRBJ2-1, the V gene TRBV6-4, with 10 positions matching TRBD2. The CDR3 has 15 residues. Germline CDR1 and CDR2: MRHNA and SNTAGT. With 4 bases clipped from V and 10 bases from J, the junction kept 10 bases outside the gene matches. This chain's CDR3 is CASSGSLAGPEEQFF. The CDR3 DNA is TGTGCCAGCAGTGGTTCACTAGCGGGACCGGAGGAGCAGTTCTTC.

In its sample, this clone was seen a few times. CDR3 region: CASRLGPEQYF. The CDR3 DNA reads TGTGCCAGCAGGTTGGGCCCCGAGCAGTACTTC. The V and J genes are TRBV2 and TRBJ2-7; D not certain. Germline values: CDR1 SNHLY, CDR2 FYNNEI. The CDR3 length is 11 residues. V lost 6 bases, J lost 6 bases, and 9 bases lay in between.

This chain's CDR3 is CASSEALASGLHWFSYEQYF. CDR3 in DNA: TGTGCCAGCAGTGAAGCGCTGGCTAGCGGCCTTCACTGGTTCTCCTACGAGCAGTACTTC. The chain is built from TRBV6-1 and TRBJ2-7; 7 nucleotides line up with TRBD2. The germline CDR1 and CDR2 sequences are MNHNS and SASEGT. V trimming: 0 bases; J trimming: 0 bases; junction bases outside the gene matches: 17. The length of the CDR3 is 20 residues.

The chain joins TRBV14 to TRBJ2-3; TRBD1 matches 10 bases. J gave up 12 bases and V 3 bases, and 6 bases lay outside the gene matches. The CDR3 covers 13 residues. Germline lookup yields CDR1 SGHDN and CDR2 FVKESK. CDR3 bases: TGTGCCAGCAGCCACAGCCGGGACAGGGGACAGTATTTT. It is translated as CASSHSRDRGQYF.

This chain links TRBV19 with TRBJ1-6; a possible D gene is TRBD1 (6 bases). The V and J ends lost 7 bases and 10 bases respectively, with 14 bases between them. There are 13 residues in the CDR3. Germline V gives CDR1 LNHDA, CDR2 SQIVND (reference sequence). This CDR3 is CASTQGPGSPLHF. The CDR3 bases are TGTGCCAGTACTCAGGGGCCGGGATCACCCCTCCACTTT.

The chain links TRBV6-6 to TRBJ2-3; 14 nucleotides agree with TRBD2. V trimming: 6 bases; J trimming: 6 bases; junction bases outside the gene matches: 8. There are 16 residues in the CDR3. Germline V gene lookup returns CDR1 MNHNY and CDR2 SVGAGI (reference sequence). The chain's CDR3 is CASSRLAGGPTDTQYF. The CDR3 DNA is TGTGCCAGCAGCCGACTAGCGGGAGGGCCGACGGATACGCAGTATTTT.

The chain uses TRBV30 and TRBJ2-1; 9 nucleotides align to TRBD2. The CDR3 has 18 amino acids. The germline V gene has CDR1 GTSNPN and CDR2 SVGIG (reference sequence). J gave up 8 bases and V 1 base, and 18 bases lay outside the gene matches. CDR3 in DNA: TGTGCCTGGAGTGGGGTTGCGGCCGGGACTAGCTTATCCTATGAGCAGTTCTTC. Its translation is CAWSGVAAGTSLSYEQFF.

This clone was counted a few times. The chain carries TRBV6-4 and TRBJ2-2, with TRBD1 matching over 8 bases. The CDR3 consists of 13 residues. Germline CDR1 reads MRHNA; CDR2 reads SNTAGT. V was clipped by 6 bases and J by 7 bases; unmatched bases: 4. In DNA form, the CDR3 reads TGTGCCAGCAGGACAGGGGAAAGCGGGGAGCTGTTTTTT. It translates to CASRTGESGELFF.

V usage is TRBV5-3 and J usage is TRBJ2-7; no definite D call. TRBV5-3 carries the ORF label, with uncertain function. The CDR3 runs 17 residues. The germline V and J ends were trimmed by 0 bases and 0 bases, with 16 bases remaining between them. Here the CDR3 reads CARSLGQKYHFSYEQYF. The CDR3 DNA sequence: TGTGCCAGAAGCTTGGGACAAAAATACCACTTCTCCTACGAGCAGTACTTC.

This CDR3 is CASRSGQGTGELFF. Written as DNA, the CDR3 is TGTGCCAGCAGATCAGGACAGGGGACCGGGGAGCTGTTTTTT. This sequence joins TRBV28 and TRBJ2-2, with TRBD1 matching 9 bases. The CDR3 runs to 14 residues. CDR1 and CDR2 from the germline V gene are MDHEN and SYDVKM. Trimming cost V 6 bases and J 5 bases; bases outside gene matches: 4.

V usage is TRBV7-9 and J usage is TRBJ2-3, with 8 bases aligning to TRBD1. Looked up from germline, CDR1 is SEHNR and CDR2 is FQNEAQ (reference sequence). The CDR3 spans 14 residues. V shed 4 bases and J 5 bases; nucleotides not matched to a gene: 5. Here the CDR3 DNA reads TGTGCCAGCAGCTCGGACAGGGTTAGAGATACGCAGTATTTT. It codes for CASSSDRVRDTQYF.

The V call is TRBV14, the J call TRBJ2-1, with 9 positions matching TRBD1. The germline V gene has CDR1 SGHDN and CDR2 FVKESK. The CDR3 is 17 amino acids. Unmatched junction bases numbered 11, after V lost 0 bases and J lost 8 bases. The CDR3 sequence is CASSQEFWDREIHEQFF. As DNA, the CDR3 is TGTGCCAGCAGCCAAGAGTTTTGGGACAGGGAAATTCATGAGCAGTTCTTC.

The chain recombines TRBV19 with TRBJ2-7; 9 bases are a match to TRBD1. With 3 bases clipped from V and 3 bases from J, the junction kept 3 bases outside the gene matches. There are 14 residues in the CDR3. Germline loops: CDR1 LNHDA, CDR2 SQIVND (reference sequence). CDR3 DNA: TGTGCCAGTAGTATCGGGACAGGGAGCTACGAGCAGTACTTC. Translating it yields CASSIGTGSYEQYF.

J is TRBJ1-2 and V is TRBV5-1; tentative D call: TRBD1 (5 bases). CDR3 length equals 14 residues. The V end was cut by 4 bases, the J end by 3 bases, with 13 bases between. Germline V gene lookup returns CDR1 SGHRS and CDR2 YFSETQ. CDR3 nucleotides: TGCGCCAGCAGCCCCGACGGGGGACACTATGGCTACACCTTC. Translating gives CASSPDGGHYGYTF.

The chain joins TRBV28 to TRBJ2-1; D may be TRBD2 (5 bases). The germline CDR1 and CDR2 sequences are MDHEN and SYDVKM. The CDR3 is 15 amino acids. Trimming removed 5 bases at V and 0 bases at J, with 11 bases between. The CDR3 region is CASSSHSGSYNEQFF. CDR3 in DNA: TGTGCCAGCAGTAGTCACAGCGGCTCCTACAATGAGCAGTTCTTC.

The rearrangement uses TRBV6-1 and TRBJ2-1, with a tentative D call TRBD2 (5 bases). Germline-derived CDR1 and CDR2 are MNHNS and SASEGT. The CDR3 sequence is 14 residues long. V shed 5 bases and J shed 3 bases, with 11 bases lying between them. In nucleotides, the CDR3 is TGTGCCAGCAGTACTAGGGCCCTCTACAATGAGCAGTTCTTC. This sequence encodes CASSTRALYNEQFF.

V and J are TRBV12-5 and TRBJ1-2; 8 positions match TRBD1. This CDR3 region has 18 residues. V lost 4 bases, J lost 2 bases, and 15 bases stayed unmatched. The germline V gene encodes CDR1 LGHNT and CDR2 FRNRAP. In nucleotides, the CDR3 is TGTGCTAGTGGTTCTCTCCTCCTACGGACAGGGAGCAACTATGGCTACACCTTC. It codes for CASGSLLLRTGSNYGYTF.

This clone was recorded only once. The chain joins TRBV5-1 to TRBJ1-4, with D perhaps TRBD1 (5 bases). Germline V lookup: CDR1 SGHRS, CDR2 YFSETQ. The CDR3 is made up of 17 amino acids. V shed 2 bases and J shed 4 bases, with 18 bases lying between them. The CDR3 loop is CASSLSGLPYLNEKLFF. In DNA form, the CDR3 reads TGCGCCAGCAGCTTATCGGGACTCCCCTACCTTAATGAAAAACTGTTTTTT. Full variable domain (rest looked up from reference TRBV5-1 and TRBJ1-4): KAGVTQTPRYLIKTRGQQVTLSCSPISGHRSVSWYQQTPGQGLQFLFEYFSETQRNKGNFPGRFSGRQFSNSRSEMNVSTLELGDSALYLCASSLSGLPYLNEKLFFGSGTQLSVL.

CDR3 region: CASSPQGPGNTIYF. In DNA, the CDR3 is TGCGCCAGCAGCCCACAGGGACCTGGAAACACCATATATTTT. The J gene is TRBJ1-3, the V gene TRBV5-1, with a tentative D call TRBD1 (6 bases). Germline values: CDR1 SGHRS, CDR2 YFSETQ. The CDR3 sequence is 14 residues long. With 4 bases removed from V and 2 bases from J, the gap between germline ends came to 10 bases.

The CDR3 loop reads CASSVQGAGPEAFF. The CDR3 DNA reads as TGTGCCAGTAGTGTACAGGGGGCTGGCCCTGAAGCTTTCTTT. The chain has TRBV19 and TRBJ1-1; the match to TRBD1 covers 9 bases. V trimming: 5 bases; J trimming: 6 bases; junction bases outside the gene matches: 7. This CDR3 is built from 14 residues. Germline V gene data show CDR1 as LNHDA and CDR2 as SQIVND (reference sequence).

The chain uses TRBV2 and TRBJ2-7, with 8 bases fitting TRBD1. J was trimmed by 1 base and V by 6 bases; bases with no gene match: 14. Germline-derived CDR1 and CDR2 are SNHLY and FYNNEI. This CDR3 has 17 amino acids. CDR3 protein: CASSRLLRDRRSYEQYF. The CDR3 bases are TGTGCCAGCAGCCGGCTTTTACGGGACAGGCGATCCTACGAGCAGTACTTC.

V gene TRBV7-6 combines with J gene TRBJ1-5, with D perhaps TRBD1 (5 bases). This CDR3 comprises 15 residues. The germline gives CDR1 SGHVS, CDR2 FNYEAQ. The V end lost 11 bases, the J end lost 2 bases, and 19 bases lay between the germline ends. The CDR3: CAGGGGAEGNQPQHF. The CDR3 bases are TGTGCCGGGGGGGGTGGGGCGGAAGGCAATCAGCCCCAGCATTTT.

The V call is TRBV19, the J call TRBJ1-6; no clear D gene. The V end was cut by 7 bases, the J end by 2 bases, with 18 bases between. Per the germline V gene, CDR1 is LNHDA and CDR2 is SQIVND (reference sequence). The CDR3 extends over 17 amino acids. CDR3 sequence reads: CASTGLKVVPYNSPLHF. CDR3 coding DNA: TGTGCCAGTACGGGGTTAAAGGTCGTCCCCTATAATTCACCCCTCCACTTT.